The 10 T cell receptor beta chains below were found in one sample sequenced in a study of blood T cell repertoires in COVID-19. Data came from immunoSEQ multiplex PCR; TCRdb stores just in-frame clones and leaves some out. The sample lists around 300,000 clones; over 70% were seen once. The sequenced sample was PBMCs or T cells enriched from blood (not recorded which). These receptors were taken from a man between 25 and 39 years old who had recovered from COVID-19.

V and J are TRBV28 and TRBJ1-1; a weak D match, TRBD1 (5 bases). The CDR3 is 12 amino acids. Trimming left V 6 bases short and J 10 bases short, with 15 bases between. Per germline, CDR1 MDHEN and CDR2 SYDVKM. CDR3 protein: CASSNFGGRAFF. CDR3 DNA: TGTGCCAGCAGCAACTTCGGGGGTAGAGCTTTCTTT.

The rearrangement links TRBV28 to TRBJ1-5, with a tentative D call TRBD1 (6 bases). V lost 3 bases and J 7 bases, leaving 25 bases between the germline ends. This CDR3 is 18 amino acids long. CDR1 is MDHEN, CDR2 SYDVKM, per germline. CDR3 region: CASSFFIGTPGFWQPQHF. CDR3 sequence (DNA): TGTGCCAGCAGTTTCTTTATAGGGACACCGGGGTTTTGGCAGCCCCAGCATTTT.

The chain combines TRBV6-1 with TRBJ1-5; 11 positions match TRBD1. With 4 bases clipped from V and 4 bases from J, the junction kept 6 bases outside the gene matches. Germline-derived CDR1 and CDR2 are MNHNS and SASEGT. The CDR3 consists of 16 residues. As DNA, the CDR3 is TGTGCCAGCAGTGTCGGACAGGGGGCGTGGAATCAGCCCCAGCATTTT. Its translation is CASSVGQGAWNQPQHF.

V usage is TRBV4-1 and J usage is TRBJ2-5; tentative D call: TRBD1 (6 bases). V lost 5 bases and J 4 bases, leaving 11 bases between the germline ends. CDR1 and CDR2 from the germline V gene are MGHRA and YSYEKL. The CDR3 is 13 residues long. The CDR3 sequence is CASSYGTRETQYF. The CDR3, as DNA: TGCGCCAGCAGCTACGGGACACGAGAGACCCAGTACTTC.

V usage is TRBV30 and J usage is TRBJ1-6; 7 bases line up with TRBD1. The germline gives CDR1 GTSNPN, CDR2 SVGIG (reference sequence). Trimming at V came to 2 bases and at J to 11 bases, leaving 12 bases not matched to a gene. The CDR3 runs to 15 residues. The CDR3 is CAWSSLVAGGTPLHF. DNA of the CDR3: TGTGCCTGGAGTTCATTGGTGGCAGGGGGGACACCCCTCCACTTT.

V gene TRBV30 combines with J gene TRBJ2-2; D is possibly TRBD2 (6 bases). CDR3 length: 13 amino acids. V gave up 8 bases and J gave up 7 bases, with 17 bases separating them. Germline lookup yields CDR1 GTSNPN and CDR2 SVGIG (reference sequence). The CDR3 nucleotides read TGTGCCACGACTAGGGGAAGCGTCGGGGAGCTGTTTTTT. Translation: CATTRGSVGELFF.

This clone is a singleton in its sample. The V gene is TRBV7-3, the J gene TRBJ1-3; D unresolved. Deletions cut 2 bases from V and 2 bases from J, with 7 bases between. CDR1 is SGHTA, CDR2 FQGTGA, per germline. The CDR3 spans 14 residues. CDR3 DNA sequence: TGTGCCAGCAGCTTAGGGAGTGCTGGAAACACCATATATTTT. This gives the protein CASSLGSAGNTIYF.

The chain joins TRBV28 to TRBJ1-5; 8 nucleotides agree with TRBD1. Germline CDR1 and CDR2: MDHEN and SYDVKM. The CDR3 length is 14 residues. Trimming removed 6 bases from V and 4 bases from J; junction bases left unmatched: 5. The CDR3 nucleotides read TGTGCCAGCAGGATAAGACAGGGGAATCAGCCCCAGCATTTT. As protein: CASRIRQGNQPQHF.

The rearrangement uses TRBV6-5 and TRBJ2-1, with TRBD2 identical over 14 bases. This CDR3 spans 14 amino acids. CDR1 and CDR2 (germline): MNHEY, SVGAGI. Trimming removed 6 bases from V and 15 bases from J; junction bases left unmatched: 10. The CDR3 loop reads CASRPTGLAGEGFF. The CDR3 DNA is TGTGCCAGCAGGCCTACGGGACTAGCGGGGGAGGGGTTCTTC.

The table lists this clone with a count of one. The chain joins TRBV19 to TRBJ2-1, with D possibly matching TRBD2 (5 bases). The length of the CDR3 is 14 residues. V lost 1 base and J 7 bases, leaving 11 bases between the germline ends. Per germline, CDR1 LNHDA and CDR2 SQIVND (reference sequence). The CDR3 nucleotides read TGTGCCAGTAGTATAGCTCGGGGATTGAATGAGCAGTTCTTC. The encoded protein is CASSIARGLNEQFF.